This TCR beta chain was sequenced in a study of T cell responses to AZD1222 COVID-19 vaccine (dated by TCRdb to about 2021). In terms of the full investigation: Because spike-specific TCR depth and breadth did not differ between the two schedules, AZD1222 recipients who got a second dose at roughly 4 weeks were pooled with those who got a second dose at roughly 12 weeks. Trial participants were enrolled by age into subgroups of 18-55, 56-69 and 70-plus years, and around 150, 28 and 57 TCR-sequenced participants, respectively, were included in these subgroups. A total of about 230 trial participants underwent TCR sequencing, of whom some 210 received two doses of AZD1222 and about 26 received two doses of the MenACWY control vaccine. What the authors observed across the whole study: After two AZD1222 doses, spike-specific TCR breadth and depth were significantly higher than at day 0 and than in MenACWY recipients. Epitopes outside the regions mutated in the B.1.351 and B.1.1.7 variants were reportedly recognized by nearly half of the unique spike-specific TCRs. Most participants were white British and females outnumbered males, and the authors suggested that clonal diversity may have been underestimated. Conclusions about previously exposed vaccinees are limited because only a handful of AZD1222 recipients were SARS-CoV-2 seropositive at baseline. The vaccine-associated CD4 TCRs covered the entire spike protein, and the dominant responses fell in regions 160-218 and 743-854. Because no day 14 peak-response samples were available, repertoires were characterized only after the peak T cell response. In the small 56-69-year group, the increase in depth fell short of significance, most likely because of low power.

This specimen's time point label, per the study, means: baseline before first vaccination. Samples from vaccinated people were obtained from the UK trials COV001 and COV002, which included a single-blind randomized controlled phase 2/3 trial of AZD1222 (ChAdOx1 nCoV-19) in healthy adults. For TCRbeta chain sequencing, PBMC samples were collected from trial participants at day 0 and at day 28 after the second dose. The CDR3 regions of human TCRbeta chains were analyzed by immunosequencing. Per the original workflow: TCRs in the repertoires were matched against a reference library of SARS-CoV-2-specific TCRs that had been generated with the MIRA antigen-specificity platform. Breadth was defined as the fraction of unique TCRs that were SARS-CoV-2-associated, and depth was defined as the fraction of total T cells that were SARS-CoV-2-associated. Using the MIRA data, each spike-specific TCR was assigned both to the spike region to which the TCR was reactive and to a CD4 or CD8 class. Log10-transformed breadth and depth values were compared by one-way ANOVA with Sidak's multiple comparisons tests. This is the immuneACCESS table as TCRdb keeps it, with only in-frame sequences that have V and J called. A part of the clones is gone; compared with another copy, unresolved V genes explain less than half, and the rest is unexplained. V and J calls plus clone size are reproduced from that table; the DNA served to infer D and trimming. In this sample the table shows about 140,000 clones, just under 95% of which occur a single time. Jointly, the top ten make up about 5% of the sample.

About this clone: No cognate antigen has been identified for it. No per-base quality is available; no much larger clone lies one base away.

The trim is 5 bases for V and 1 base for J, with a gap of 18 bases between the germline ends. Measured from the cysteine to the phenylalanine, the CDR3 is 16 residues long. Only the CDR3 DNA stays, 48 bases, in frame from base 1. CDR1 and CDR2 are drawn from the germline V gene (reference sequence): LNHDA, SQIVND. The input for sequencing was peripheral blood, taken on day 0 of AZD1222 vaccination. The chain links TRBV19 with TRBJ2-7, with TRBD1 tentatively as D gene (7 bases match). The clonotype originates from an adult in good health. The sequence in DNA is TGTGCCAGTAGTCCTCGGGACAGTGGGGGGTCCTACGAGCAGTACTTC. It specifies CASSPRDSGGSYEQYF.